This T cell receptor beta chain was identified during a study of blood T cells in healthy people across ages. Between the trimmed V and J ends, which lost 5 bases and 5 bases, there was a span of 6 bases. CDR1 is SQVTM and CDR2 is ANQGSEA in the germline V gene. The CDR3 totals 10 residues. Next came a second PCR, run for roughly 6 to 11 cycles, which used a sample-barcoded 5' primer along with a J-beta primer mix. Every single cDNA molecule received a tag from a template-switch adaptor with 12 random nucleotides. TCRdb reprocessed the 5' RACE reads via MiXCR and lists one record per CDR3 protein. The sample gives some 1,800,000 distinct CDR3 sequences, about two fifths of which show up once; 23% is in the top ten.

The sequence was collected from a human donor in good health. The source material was blood. V is TRBV29-1 and J is TRBJ1-1; no reliable D call. The CDR3 sequence: CSVKRTEAFF. The CDR3 coding sequence is TGCAGCGTTAAGAGAACTGAAGCTTTCTTT.